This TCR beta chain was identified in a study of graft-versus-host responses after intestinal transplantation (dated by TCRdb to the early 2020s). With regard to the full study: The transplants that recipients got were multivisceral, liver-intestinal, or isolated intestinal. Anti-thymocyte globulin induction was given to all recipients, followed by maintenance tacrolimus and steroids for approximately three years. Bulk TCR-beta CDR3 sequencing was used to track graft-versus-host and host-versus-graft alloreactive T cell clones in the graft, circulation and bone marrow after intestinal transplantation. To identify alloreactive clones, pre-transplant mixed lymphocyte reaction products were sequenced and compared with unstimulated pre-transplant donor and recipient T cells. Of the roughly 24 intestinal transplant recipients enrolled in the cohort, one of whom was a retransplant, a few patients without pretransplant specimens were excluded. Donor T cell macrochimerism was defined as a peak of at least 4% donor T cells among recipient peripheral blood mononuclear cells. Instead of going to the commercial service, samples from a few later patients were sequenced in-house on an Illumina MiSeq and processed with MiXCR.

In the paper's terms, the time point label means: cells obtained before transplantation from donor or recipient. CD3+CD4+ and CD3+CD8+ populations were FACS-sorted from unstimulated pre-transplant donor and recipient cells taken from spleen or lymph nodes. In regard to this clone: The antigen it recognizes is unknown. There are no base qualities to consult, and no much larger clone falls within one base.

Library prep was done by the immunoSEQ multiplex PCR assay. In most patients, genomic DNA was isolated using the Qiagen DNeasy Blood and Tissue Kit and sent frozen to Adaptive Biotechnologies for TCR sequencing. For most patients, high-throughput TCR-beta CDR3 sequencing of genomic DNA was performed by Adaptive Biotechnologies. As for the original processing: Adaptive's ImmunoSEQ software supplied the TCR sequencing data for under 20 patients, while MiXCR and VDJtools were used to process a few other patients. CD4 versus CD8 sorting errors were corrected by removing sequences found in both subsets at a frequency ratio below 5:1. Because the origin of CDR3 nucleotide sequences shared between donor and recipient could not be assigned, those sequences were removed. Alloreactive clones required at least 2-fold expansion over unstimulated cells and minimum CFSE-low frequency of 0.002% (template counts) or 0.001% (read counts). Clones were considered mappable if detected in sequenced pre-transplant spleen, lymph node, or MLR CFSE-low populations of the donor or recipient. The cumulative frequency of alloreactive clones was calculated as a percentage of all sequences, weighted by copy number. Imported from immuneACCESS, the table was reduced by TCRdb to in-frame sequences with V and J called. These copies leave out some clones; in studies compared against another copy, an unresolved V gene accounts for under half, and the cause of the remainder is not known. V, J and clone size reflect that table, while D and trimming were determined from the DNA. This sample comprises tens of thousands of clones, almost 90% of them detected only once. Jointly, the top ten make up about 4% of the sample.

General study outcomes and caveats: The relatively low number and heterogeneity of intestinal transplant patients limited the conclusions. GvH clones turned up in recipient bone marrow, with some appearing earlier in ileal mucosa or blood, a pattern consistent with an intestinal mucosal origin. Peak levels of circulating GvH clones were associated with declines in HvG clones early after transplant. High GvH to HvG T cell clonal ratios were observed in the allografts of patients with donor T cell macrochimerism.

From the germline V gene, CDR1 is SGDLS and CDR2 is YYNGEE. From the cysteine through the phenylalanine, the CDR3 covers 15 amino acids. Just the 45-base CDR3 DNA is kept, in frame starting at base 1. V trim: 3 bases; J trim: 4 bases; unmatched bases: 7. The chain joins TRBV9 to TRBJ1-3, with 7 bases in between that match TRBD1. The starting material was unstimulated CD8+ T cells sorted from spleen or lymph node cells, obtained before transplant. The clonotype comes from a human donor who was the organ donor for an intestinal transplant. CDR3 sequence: CASSETGANGNTIYF. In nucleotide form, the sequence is TGTGCCAGCAGCGAAACAGGGGCGAACGGAAACACCATATATTTT.